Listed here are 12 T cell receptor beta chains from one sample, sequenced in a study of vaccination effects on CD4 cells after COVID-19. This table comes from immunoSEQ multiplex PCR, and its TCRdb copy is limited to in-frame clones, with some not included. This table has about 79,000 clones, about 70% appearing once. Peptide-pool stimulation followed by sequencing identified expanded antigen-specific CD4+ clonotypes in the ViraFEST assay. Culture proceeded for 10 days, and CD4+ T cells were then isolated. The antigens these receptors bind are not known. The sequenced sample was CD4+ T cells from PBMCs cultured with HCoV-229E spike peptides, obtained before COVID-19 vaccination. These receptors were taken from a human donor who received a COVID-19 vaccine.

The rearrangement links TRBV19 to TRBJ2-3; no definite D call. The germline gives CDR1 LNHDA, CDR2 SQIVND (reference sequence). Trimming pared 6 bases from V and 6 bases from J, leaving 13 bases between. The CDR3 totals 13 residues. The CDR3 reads CASSPGSGDTQYF. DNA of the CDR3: TGTGCCAGTAGCCCCGGCTCCGGCGATACGCAGTATTTT.

The CDR3 region is CASSPKPNQPQHF. The DNA of the CDR3 is TGTGCCAGCAGCCCAAAACCCAATCAGCCCCAGCATTTT. The V gene is TRBV6-5, the J gene TRBJ1-5; D is unclear. The CDR3 runs to 13 residues. The germline CDR1 and CDR2 sequences are MNHEY and SVGAGI. Trimming removed 6 bases at V and 3 bases at J, with 9 bases between.

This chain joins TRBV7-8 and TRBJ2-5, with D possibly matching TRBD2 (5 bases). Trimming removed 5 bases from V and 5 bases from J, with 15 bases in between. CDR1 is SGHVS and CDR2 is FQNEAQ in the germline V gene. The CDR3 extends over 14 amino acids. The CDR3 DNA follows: TGTGCCAGCAGCCCCGGGGTAGCGAGGGAGACCCAGTACTTC. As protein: CASSPGVARETQYF.

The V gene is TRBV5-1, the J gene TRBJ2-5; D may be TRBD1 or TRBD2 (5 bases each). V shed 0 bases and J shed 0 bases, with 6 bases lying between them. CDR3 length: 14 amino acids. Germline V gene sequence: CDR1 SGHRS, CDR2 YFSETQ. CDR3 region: CASSLGGNQETQYF. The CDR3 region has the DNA TGCGCCAGCAGCTTGGGGGGGAACCAAGAGACCCAGTACTTC. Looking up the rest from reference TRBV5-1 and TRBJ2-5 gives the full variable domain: KAGVTQTPRYLIKTRGQQVTLSCSPISGHRSVSWYQQTPGQGLQFLFEYFSETQRNKGNFPGRFSGRQFSNSRSEMNVSTLELGDSALYLCASSLGGNQETQYFGPGTRLLVL.

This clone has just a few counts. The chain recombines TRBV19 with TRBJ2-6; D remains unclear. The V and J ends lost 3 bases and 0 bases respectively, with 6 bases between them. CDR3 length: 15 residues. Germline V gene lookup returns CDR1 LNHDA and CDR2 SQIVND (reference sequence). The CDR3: CASSIWGSGANVLTF. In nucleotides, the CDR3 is TGTGCCAGTAGTATTTGGGGCTCTGGGGCCAACGTCCTGACTTTC.

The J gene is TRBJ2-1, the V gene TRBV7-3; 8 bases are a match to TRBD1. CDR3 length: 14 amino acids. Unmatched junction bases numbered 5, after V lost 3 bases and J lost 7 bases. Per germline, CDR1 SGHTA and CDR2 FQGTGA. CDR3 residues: CASSLAGQVNEQFF. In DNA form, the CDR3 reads TGTGCCAGCAGCTTGGCGGGACAGGTGAATGAGCAGTTCTTC.

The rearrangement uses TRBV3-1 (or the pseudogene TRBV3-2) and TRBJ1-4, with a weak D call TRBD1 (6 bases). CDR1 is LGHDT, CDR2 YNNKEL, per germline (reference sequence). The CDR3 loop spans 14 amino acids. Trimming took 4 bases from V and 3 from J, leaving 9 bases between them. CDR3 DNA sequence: TGTGCCAGCAGCCCGAACAGGGCTAATGAAAAACTGTTTTTT. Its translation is CASSPNRANEKLFF.

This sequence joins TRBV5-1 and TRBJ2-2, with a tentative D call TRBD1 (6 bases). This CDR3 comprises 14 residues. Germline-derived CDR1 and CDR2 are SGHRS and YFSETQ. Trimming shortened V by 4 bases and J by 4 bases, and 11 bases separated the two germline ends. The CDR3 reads CASSAGQTTGELFF. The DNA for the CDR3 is TGCGCCAGCAGCGCCGGACAGACCACCGGGGAGCTGTTTTTT.

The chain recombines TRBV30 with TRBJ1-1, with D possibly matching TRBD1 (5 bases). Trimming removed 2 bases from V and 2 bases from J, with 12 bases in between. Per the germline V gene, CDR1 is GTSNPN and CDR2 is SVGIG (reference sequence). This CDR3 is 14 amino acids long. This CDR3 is CAWSYPGTNTEAFF. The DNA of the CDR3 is TGTGCCTGGAGTTACCCCGGGACCAACACTGAAGCTTTCTTT.

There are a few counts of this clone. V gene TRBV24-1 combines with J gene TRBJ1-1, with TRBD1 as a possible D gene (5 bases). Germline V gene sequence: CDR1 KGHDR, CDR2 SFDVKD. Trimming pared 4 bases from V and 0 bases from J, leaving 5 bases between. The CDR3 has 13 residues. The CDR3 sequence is CATSEGVNTEAFF. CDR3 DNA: TGTGCCACCAGTGAAGGGGTGAACACTGAAGCTTTCTTT.

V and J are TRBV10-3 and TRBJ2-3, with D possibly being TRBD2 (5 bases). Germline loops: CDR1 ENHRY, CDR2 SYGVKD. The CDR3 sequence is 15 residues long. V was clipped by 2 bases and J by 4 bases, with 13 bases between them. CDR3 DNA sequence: TGTGCCATCAGTGAGGTGGTGGCGGGCTCAGATACGCAGTATTTT. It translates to CAISEVVAGSDTQYF.

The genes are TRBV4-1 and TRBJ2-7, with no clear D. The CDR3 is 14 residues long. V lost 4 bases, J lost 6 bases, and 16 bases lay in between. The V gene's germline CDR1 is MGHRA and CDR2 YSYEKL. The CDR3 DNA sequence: TGCGCCAGCAGCCTACTAAATCCCACCAGCGAGCAGTACGTC. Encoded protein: CASSLLNPTSEQYV.